This T cell receptor beta chain was obtained from a study of Ad26.COV2.S vaccination and SARS-CoV-2 variants. Across the whole study: The Ad26.COV2.S arm of the COV1001 trial was where the donor was placed. General observations from the study: Spike-specific TCR breadth ran higher among vaccine recipients than placebo recipients.

Treatment of the sample: roughly 20 received Ad26.COV2.S at low or high dose, single or two shots; several received placebo; per-sample allocation not given. Repertoires come from day 63 after the first vaccine or placebo injection. Generated by immunoSEQ multiplex PCR, the TCRdb table keeps only in-frame clones and is missing some. The table shows roughly 700,000 clones, with roughly 90% occurring only once. With regard to this clone: Its antigen is currently unknown. One end of the junction fails to match germline, which may point to a read error.

The CDR3 loop spans 13 amino acids. The chain recombines TRBV12-3 or TRBV12-4 with TRBJ2-7; 11 bases line up with TRBD1. The sequence derives from a person between 18 and 59 years old who received the Ad26.COV2.S COVID-19 vaccine or a placebo. The sequenced sample was peripheral blood, obtained in a trial of Ad26.COV2.S vaccine versus placebo. This CDR3 is CASSLARTGGESF. The CDR3 bases are TGTGCCAGCAGTTTAGCAAGGACAGGGGGCGAATCTTTC.